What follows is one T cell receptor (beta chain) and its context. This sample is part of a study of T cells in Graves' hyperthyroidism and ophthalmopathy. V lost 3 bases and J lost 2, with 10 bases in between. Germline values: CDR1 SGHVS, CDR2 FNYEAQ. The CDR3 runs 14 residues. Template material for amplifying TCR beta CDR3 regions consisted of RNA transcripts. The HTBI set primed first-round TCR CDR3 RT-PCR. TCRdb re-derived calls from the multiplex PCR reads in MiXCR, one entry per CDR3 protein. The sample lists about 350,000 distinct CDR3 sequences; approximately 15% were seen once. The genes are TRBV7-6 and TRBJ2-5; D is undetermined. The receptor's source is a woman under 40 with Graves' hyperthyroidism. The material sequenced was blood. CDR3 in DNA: TGTGCCAGCAGCTTTAATAAGGCTCAAGAGACCCAGTACTTC. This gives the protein CASSFNKAQETQYF.